The TCR beta chain under discussion was sequenced for a study of blood T cells in healthy people across ages. Regarding the study as a whole: Per-million-T-cell TCR beta diversity fell roughly linearly with age.

This CDR3 is 13 amino acids long. With 2 bases clipped from V and 3 bases from J, the junction kept 0 bases outside the gene matches. Germline lookup yields CDR1 MGHDK and CDR2 SYGVNS. PCR was performed a second time for roughly 7 to 12 cycles using a sample-barcoded 5' primer and a J-beta primer mix. CDR3-containing paired-end reads numbering at least 2.5 million came from each sample. TCRdb recomputed calls from the 5' RACE reads with MiXCR, one row per CDR3 protein. The table shows roughly 900,000 distinct CDR3 sequences, with around 48% occurring only once. This clonotype was picked up many times. No antigen is known for it. Donation came from healthy Caucasian individuals in Russia who were aged about 6 to 95.

What was sequenced was blood. The TCR sequence derives from a man aged 30 to 45 in good health. The V gene is TRBV25-1, the J gene TRBJ2-5, with 7 bases matching TRBD2. CDR3 loop: CASSEGREETQYF. DNA for the CDR3: TGTGCCAGCAGTGAAGGGAGGGAAGAGACCCAGTACTTC. Together with reference TRBV25-1 and TRBJ2-5, the CDR3 gives the full variable domain: EADIYQTPRYLVIGTGKKITLECSQTMGHDKMYWYQQDPGMELHLIHYSYGVNSTEKGDLSSESTVSRIRTEHFPLTLESARPSHTSQYLCASSEGREETQYFGPGTRLLVL.